What follows describes a single T cell receptor (beta chain). The V end lost 0 bases, the J end lost 5 bases, and 11 bases lay between the germline ends. This CDR3 spans 14 amino acids. Germline V gene data show CDR1 as MNHEY and CDR2 as SMNVEV (reference sequence). This table comes from immunoSEQ multiplex PCR, and its TCRdb copy is limited to in-frame clones, with some not included. The repertoire holds 64,000 or so clones, with 96% as singletons. These data originate in a study of T cell changes during pregnancy in multiple sclerosis. This sequence joins TRBV27 and TRBJ2-7; D remains ambiguous. Material: CD8+ T cells from peripheral blood mononuclear cells, obtained after pregnancy. The receptor was derived from a female donor with multiple sclerosis, enrolled in a pregnancy study. The CDR3: CASSLSSFLHEQYF. The CDR3 nucleotides read TGTGCCAGCAGTTTATCTAGCTTTCTCCACGAGCAGTACTTC.